This T cell receptor beta chain is drawn from a study of blood T cell repertoires in COVID-19 (dated by TCRdb to 2018 to 2020). With respect to the entire study: Collaborator samples came from the United States, Italy and Spain and covered acute and convalescent phases of COVID-19. Samples came from the ongoing ImmuneRACE study (first 160 participants) plus 1,254 subjects from 6 global collaborators. Where available, HLA class I and class II types were taken from metadata supplied by the sample provider and were not determined by assay-based typing. The repertoires were released in a freely available public database meant as a resource for research on the immune response to SARS-CoV-2. The material from the prospective study consisted of cDNA or gDNA derived from T cells, B-cell-depleted T cells, or PBMCs. A de-identified subject ID, COVID-19 status, age in years and sex were almost always included in the sample metadata. Deeply sampled blood TCRbeta repertoires from subjects exposed to, actively infected with, or recovered from COVID-19 were included in the dataset.

TCRbeta CDR3 regions were amplified from genomic DNA by means of the immunoSEQ Assay, a bias-controlled multiplex PCR. Turning to the authors' computational methods: Within the assay, amplification of reference gene primers was used to estimate how many nucleated cells each sample contained. Sequence reads were collapsed and filtered to measure the absolute abundance of every unique TCRbeta CDR3 rearrangement. For each sample, productive Simpson clonality was calculated by taking the square root of Simpson's diversity index across productive rearrangements. This immuneACCESS table, as held by TCRdb, lists in-frame sequences with V and J called but not all clones. Of the missing ones, under half trace to an unresolved V gene in checked studies; the others have no known cause. V, J and clone size are those of that table, while D and trimming were read from the DNA. The sample contains about 310,000 clones, around 90% of them found a single time. In total, the top ten clones hold around 8.9% of the sample.

Participants in the prospective study were aged roughly 18 to 90 years, lived in 20 to 30 United States geographic areas, and enrolled through a virtual design. In the prospective study, participants were assigned to cohorts based on the clinical history participants reported in a screening survey and a study questionnaire. For ImmuneRACE Cohort 3, a participant was defined as recovered based on two consecutive negative NP/OP PCR tests, clearance by a healthcare professional, or resolution of symptoms. Mobile phlebotomists in the prospective study collected whole blood, serum and a nasopharyngeal or oropharyngeal swab from every participant. Participants in the prospective study had the option to provide additional blood draws and questionnaires over a roughly 2-month period. Before DNA extraction, prospective study blood samples were shipped either frozen or at room temperature. There are 18 amino acids in the CDR3, from cysteine to phenylalanine inclusive. Only CDR3 DNA remains: 54 bases, in frame from the first base. CDR1 is given as MGHRA and CDR2 as YSYEKL, both from the germline V gene. V and J are truncated by 1 base and 1 base respectively, leaving an intervening sequence of 14 bases.

General conclusions and limits of the study: The amount of clinical and demographic metadata varied by source and participant and was provided uncurated.

As to this clone: Its specific antigen is unknown. Base quality data are lacking; no much larger clone is found one base away.

The sequence links TRBV4-1 to TRBJ1-6; matching of 6 bases hints at TRBD1 as the D gene. The sequence was collected from a woman aged 18-29 years who had recovered from COVID-19. Sequencing input: PBMCs or T cells enriched from blood (not recorded which). The bases read TGCGCCAGCAGCCAAGGGGGGCAGGGTGGATCCTATAATTCACCCCTCCACTTT. It is translated as CASSQGGQGGSYNSPLHF.